Following are 5 T cell receptor beta chains from one sample sequenced in a study of blood T cell repertoires in COVID-19. This table comes from immunoSEQ multiplex PCR, and its TCRdb copy is limited to in-frame clones, with some not included. The sample lists approximately 470,000 clones, approximately 83% occurring once. Sequenced: peripheral blood. The receptors come from a human donor in a cohort sampled during active COVID-19.

V gene TRBV30 combines with J gene TRBJ1-1; D possibly corresponds to TRBD1 (6 bases). The CDR3 runs to 13 residues. Germline V gene lookup returns CDR1 GTSNPN and CDR2 SVGIG (reference sequence). V was pared by 7 bases and J by 7 bases, with 19 bases between. This chain's CDR3 is CASRRVRGGEAFF. The CDR3 nucleotides are TGTGCCTCCCGACGGGTCAGGGGTGGTGAAGCTTTCTTT.

The chain couples TRBV12-3 or TRBV12-4 to TRBJ1-2; D gene ambiguous. V lost 3 bases to trimming and J lost 5 bases, with 10 bases between them. The CDR3 is 13 residues long. CDR3 nucleotides: TGTGCCAGCAGTTTGATTGGAGGGTATGGCTACACCTTC. This encodes CASSLIGGYGYTF.

The chain uses TRBV7-2 and TRBJ2-1; TRBD1 matches at 8 bases. CDR3 length equals 16 residues. Germline CDR1 reads SGHTA; CDR2 reads FQGNSA. V was clipped by 1 base and J by 3 bases; unmatched bases: 5. CDR3 nucleotides: TGTGCCAGCAGCTTAGACAGGGGGGCCGGCTACAATGAGCAGTTCTTC. Protein product: CASSLDRGAGYNEQFF.

This chain's CDR3 is CASRVAGVSYNEQFF. CDR3 DNA: TGTGCCAGTAGAGTAGCGGGCGTTTCCTACAATGAGCAGTTCTTC. The chain employs TRBV19 and TRBJ2-1, with 7 bases lining up with TRBD2. The CDR3 runs to 15 residues. J gave up 1 base and V 6 bases, and 6 bases lay outside the gene matches. The germline V gene encodes CDR1 LNHDA and CDR2 SQIVND (reference sequence).

J is TRBJ1-3 and V is TRBV19; D not certain. Trimming stripped 3 bases from V and 2 bases from J, with 14 bases between. The CDR3 is made up of 16 amino acids. Per germline, CDR1 LNHDA and CDR2 SQIVND (reference sequence). The CDR3 sequence is CASSIGGRATGNTIYF. The CDR3 DNA follows: TGTGCCAGTAGTATCGGCGGGAGAGCCACTGGAAACACCATATATTTT.